The T cell receptor beta chain described here comes from a study of cytomegalovirus exposure and HLA in healthy donors. Findings of the study overall: Based on reports, TCR beta sequences accurately predicted HLA-A and HLA-B alleles for most subjects.

The V gene's germline CDR1 is SGHRS and CDR2 YFSETQ. The length of the CDR3 is 15 residues. The junction had 3 bases not matched to a gene; V was cut back by 0 bases and J by 2 bases. PCR used 60 Vbeta primers and 13 Jbeta primers. The table came from immunoSEQ multiplex PCR; TCRdb's copy has only in-frame clones and leaves some out. Of 150,000 to 200,000 clones in the sample, just under 80% are singletons; the top ten hold 13%. This clone was seen a handful of times. As yet, its antigen is unknown. This clonotype was sampled from a woman in her forties or fifties in good health and CMV-seropositive. The chain couples TRBV5-1 to TRBJ2-3; 7 bases agree with TRBD1. The sequenced sample consisted of PBMCs. The CDR3 DNA reads TGCGCCAGCAGCTTGGGGGACAGAAACACAGATACGCAGTATTTT. This sequence encodes CASSLGDRNTDTQYF.